This TCR beta chain appears in the sequencing data of a study of blood T cell repertoires in COVID-19. Across the study: T cells, B-cell-depleted T cells, or PBMCs provided the cDNA or gDNA that served as material.

This CDR3 is 15 amino acids long. Trimming took off 8 bases at V and 0 bases at J, with 17 bases between the two ends. Looked up from germline, CDR1 is WNHNN and CDR2 is SYGVQD (reference sequence). Sequencing was performed with immunoSEQ multiplex PCR; in TCRdb, only in-frame clones are kept and a portion is missing. The table includes 30,000 or so clones, about nine tenths detected once. The sequence was obtained from a man in his 60s with active COVID-19. Sequenced input: peripheral blood. The J gene is TRBJ2-7, the V gene TRBV10-1; weak D call: TRBD2 (5 bases). CDR3 in amino acids: CASLKEVAISYEQYF. CDR3 nucleotide sequence: TGCGCCAGCCTGAAGGAGGTTGCCATCTCCTACGAGCAGTACTTC.